This TCR beta chain was sequenced during a study of tumor and adjacent non-tumor tissue in lung cancer. The study's findings and limits: Normal lung showed higher cumulative top 100 clone frequency than tumor.

Details on this clonotype: The antigen remains undetermined.

The CDR3 is 10 amino acids. Germline CDR1 reads SGDLS; CDR2 reads YYNGEE. V lost 0 bases and J lost 7, with 2 bases in between. No cell sorting was done before RNA was extracted from the tissue. More than 3 cm separated this lung sample from the edge of the tumor. Newly diagnosed lung cancer patients had thoracic surgery in China, August–late 2014, without prior chemotherapy. The library came from three nested PCR rounds adapted from ARM-PCR protocols. TCRdb processed the multiplex PCR reads anew with MiXCR; each CDR3 protein has one entry. The sample includes about 50,000 distinct CDR3 sequences, 74% of them seen just once.

This TCR came from a woman aged 55 to 70 with non-small cell lung cancer. Sample: distant non-tumor lung tissue. The chain employs TRBV9 and TRBJ2-7, with D unclear. CDR3 nucleotide sequence: TGTGCCAGCAGCGTAGCGGAGCAGTACTTC. Protein sequence: CASSVAEQYF.